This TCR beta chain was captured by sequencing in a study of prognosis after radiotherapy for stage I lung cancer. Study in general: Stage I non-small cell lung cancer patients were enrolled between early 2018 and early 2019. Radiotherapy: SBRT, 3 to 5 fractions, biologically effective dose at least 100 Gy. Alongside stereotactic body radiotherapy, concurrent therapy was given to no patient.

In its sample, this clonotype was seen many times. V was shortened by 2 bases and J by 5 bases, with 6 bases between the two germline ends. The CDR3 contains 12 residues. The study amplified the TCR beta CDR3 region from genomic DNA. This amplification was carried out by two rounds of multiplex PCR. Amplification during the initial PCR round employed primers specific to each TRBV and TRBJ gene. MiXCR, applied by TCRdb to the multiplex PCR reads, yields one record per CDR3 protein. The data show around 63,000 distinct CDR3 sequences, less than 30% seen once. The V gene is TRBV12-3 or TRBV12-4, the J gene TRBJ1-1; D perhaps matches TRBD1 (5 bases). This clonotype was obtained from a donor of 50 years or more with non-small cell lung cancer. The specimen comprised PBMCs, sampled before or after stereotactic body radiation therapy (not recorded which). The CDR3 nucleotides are TGTGCCAGCAGTTTACGGGGGACTGAAGCTTTCTTT. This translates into CASSLRGTEAFF.